These T cell receptor beta chains were read from a single sample in a study of tumour-infiltrating T cells in Burkitt lymphoma. Assay: immunoSEQ multiplex PCR; the TCRdb copy retains only in-frame clones and omits some. The data hold fewer than 20,000 clones, with more than 65% observed a single time. Source material: tumor tissue. These receptors came from a human donor with diffuse large B-cell lymphoma. The CDR3 runs from the conserved cysteine through the conserved F or W. D genes are given only for firm matches. Some rows have no size entry. The others give once, few or many, or a class for an expanded clone.

V gene	J gene	D gene	clone size	CDR3 protein	CDR3 DNA
TRBV2	TRBJ2-3	.	.	CASSKQEYHGGSSTDTQYF	TGTGCCAGCAGTAAACAGGAGTACCACGGGGGCTCTAGCACAGATACGCAGTATTTT
TRBV6-5	TRBJ1-3	.	.	CASTVSPGLGNTIYF	TGTGCCAGCACAGTGTCGCCCGGTCTTGGAAACACCATATATTTT
TRBV25-1	TRBJ2-1	.	.	CASSEGQQRYNDEQFF	TGTGCCAGCAGTGAAGGACAGCAACGCTACAACGATGAGCAGTTCTTC
TRBV27	TRBJ1-5	.	.	CASSLYPAGQPQHF	TGTGCCAGCAGTTTATACCCAGCGGGTCAGCCCCAGCATTTT
TRBV11-2	TRBJ2-2	.	once	CASSLSRDTVVIAGELFF	TGTGCCAGCAGCTTATCCCGGGACACGGTCGTAATAGCCGGGGAGCTGTTTTTT
TRBV20-1	TRBJ2-2	.	.	CSAISTGELFF	TGCAGTGCTATTAGCACCGGGGAGCTGTTTTTT
TRBV10-3	TRBJ2-7	.	.	CAISTGGGGYEQYF	TGTGCCATCAGTACAGGGGGCGGGGGGTACGAGCAGTACTTC
TRBV30	TRBJ1-4	.	.	CAWRAGTLSVTNEKLFF	TGTGCCTGGAGAGCCGGGACTTTGTCCGTAACTAATGAAAAACTGTTTTTT
TRBV28	TRBJ1-1	TRBD1	.	CASSLSQGGTEAFF	TGTGCCAGCAGTTTATCACAGGGGGGGACTGAAGCTTTCTTT
TRBV7-2	TRBJ1-5	TRBD1	.	CASSRQGLSNQPQHF	TGTGCCAGCAGCAGACAGGGGTTAAGCAATCAGCCCCAGCATTTT
TRBV6-4	TRBJ2-1	.	.	CASSDLLYNEQFF	TGTGCCAGCAGTGACTTACTATACAATGAGCAGTTCTTC
TRBV7-2	TRBJ2-7	.	.	CASSPRNAYEQYF	TGTGCCAGCAGCCCCCGGAATGCCTACGAGCAGTACTTC
TRBV5-6	TRBJ1-5	TRBD1	.	CASSVGQGKQPQHF	TGTGCCAGCAGCGTAGGACAGGGTAAGCAGCCCCAGCATTTT
TRBV19	TRBJ2-3	.	.	CASSSRLSDTQYF	TGTGCCAGTAGTTCCCGGTTATCGGATACGCAGTATTTT
TRBV14	TRBJ2-7	.	.	CASSQVQGGYEQYF	TGTGCCAGCAGCCAAGTTCAGGGGGGCTACGAGCAGTACTTC
TRBV5-1	TRBJ2-7	.	few	CASSADFLSYEQYF	TGCGCCAGCAGCGCGGACTTTCTCTCCTACGAGCAGTACTTC
TRBV5-6	TRBJ2-3	.	.	CASSLGKGIDTQYF	TGTGCCAGCAGCTTGGGAAAGGGGATAGATACGCAGTATTTT
TRBV14	TRBJ1-1	.	.	CASSQGPGRNTEAFF	TGTGCCAGCAGCCAGGGGCCAGGGCGGAACACTGAAGCTTTCTTT
TRBV5-1	TRBJ2-7	.	.	CASSLEPGEWYEQYF	TGCGCCAGCAGCTTGGAGCCAGGCGAGTGGTACGAGCAGTACTTC
TRBV7-6	TRBJ1-5	.	.	CASSPTHSNQPQHF	TGTGCCAGCAGCCCGACACATAGCAATCAGCCCCAGCATTTT
TRBV10-3	TRBJ1-5	.	.	CAIGDSSNQPQHF	TGTGCCATCGGTGACAGTAGCAATCAGCCCCAGCATTTT
TRBV18	TRBJ1-1	TRBD1	.	CASSPTRTGAMNTEAFF	TGTGCCAGCTCACCCACACGGACAGGGGCGATGAACACTGAAGCTTTCTTT
TRBV9	TRBJ1-3	.	.	CASSVLSGGHGNTIYF	TGTGCCAGCAGCGTATTGTCCGGGGGCCACGGAAACACCATATATTTT
TRBV7-2	TRBJ2-1	.	.	CASSPALYEQFF	TGTGCCAGCAGCCCTGCCTTGTACGAGCAGTTCTTC
TRBV6-1	TRBJ2-3	.	.	CASTAVRADTQYF	TGTGCCAGCACCGCCGTAAGGGCAGATACGCAGTATTTT
TRBV27	TRBJ2-3	TRBD2	.	CASSLGSGRDRDTQYF	TGTGCCAGCAGTTTAGGTAGCGGGAGGGACCGAGATACGCAGTATTTT